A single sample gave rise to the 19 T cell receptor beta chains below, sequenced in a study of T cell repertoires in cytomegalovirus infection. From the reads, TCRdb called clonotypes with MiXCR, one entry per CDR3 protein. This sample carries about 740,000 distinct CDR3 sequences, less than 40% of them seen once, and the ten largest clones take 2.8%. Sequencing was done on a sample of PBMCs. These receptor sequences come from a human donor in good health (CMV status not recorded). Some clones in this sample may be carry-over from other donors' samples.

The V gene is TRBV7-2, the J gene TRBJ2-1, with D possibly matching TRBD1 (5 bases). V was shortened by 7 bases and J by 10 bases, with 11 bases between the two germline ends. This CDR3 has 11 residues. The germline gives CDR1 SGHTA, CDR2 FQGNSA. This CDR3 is CASTTVKEQFF. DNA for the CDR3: TGTGCCAGCACGACAGTGAAGGAGCAGTTCTTC.

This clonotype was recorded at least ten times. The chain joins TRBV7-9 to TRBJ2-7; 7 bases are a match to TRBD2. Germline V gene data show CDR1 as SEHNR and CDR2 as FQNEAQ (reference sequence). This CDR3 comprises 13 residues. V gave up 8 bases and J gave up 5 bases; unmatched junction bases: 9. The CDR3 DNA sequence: TGTGCCAGCGGGGGGGGGATTTCCCACGAGCAGTACTTC. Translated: CASGGGISHEQYF. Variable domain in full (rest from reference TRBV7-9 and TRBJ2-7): DTGVSQNPRHKITKRGQNVTFRCDPISEHNRLYWYRQTLGQGPEFLTYFQNEAQLEKSRLLSDRFSAERPKGSFSTLEIQRTEQGDSAMYLCASGGGISHEQYFGPGTRLTVT.

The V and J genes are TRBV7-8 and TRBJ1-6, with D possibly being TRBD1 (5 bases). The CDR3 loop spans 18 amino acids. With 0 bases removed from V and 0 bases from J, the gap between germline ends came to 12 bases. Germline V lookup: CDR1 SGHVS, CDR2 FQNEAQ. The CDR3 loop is CASSLARPGSSYNSPLHF. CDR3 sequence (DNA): TGTGCCAGCAGCTTAGCGCGGCCAGGGAGCTCCTATAATTCACCCCTCCACTTT.

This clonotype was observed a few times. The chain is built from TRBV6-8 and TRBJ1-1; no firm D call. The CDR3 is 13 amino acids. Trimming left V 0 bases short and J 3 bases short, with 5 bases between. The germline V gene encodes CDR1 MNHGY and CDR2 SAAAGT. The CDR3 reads CASSYSRDTEAFF. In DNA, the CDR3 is TGTGCCAGCAGTTACTCCCGGGACACTGAAGCTTTCTTT.

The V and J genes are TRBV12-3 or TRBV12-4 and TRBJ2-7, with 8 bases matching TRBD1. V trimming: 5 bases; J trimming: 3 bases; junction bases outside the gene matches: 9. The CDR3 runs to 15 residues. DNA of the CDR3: TGTGCCAGCAGTGTCGACAGGGGTCGAGTCTACGAGCAGTACTTC. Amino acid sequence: CASSVDRGRVYEQYF.

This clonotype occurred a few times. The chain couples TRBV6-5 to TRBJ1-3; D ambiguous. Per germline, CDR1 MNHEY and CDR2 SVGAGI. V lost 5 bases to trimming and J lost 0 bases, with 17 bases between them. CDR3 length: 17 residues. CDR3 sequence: CASSPVWAMASGNTIYF. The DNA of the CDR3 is TGTGCCAGCAGTCCCGTTTGGGCTATGGCCTCTGGAAACACCATATATTTT.

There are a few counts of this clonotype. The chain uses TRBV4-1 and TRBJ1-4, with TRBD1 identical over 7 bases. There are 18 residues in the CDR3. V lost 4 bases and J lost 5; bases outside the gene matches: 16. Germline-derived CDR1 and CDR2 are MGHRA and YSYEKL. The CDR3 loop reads CASSPQGQGVPRNEKLFF. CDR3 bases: TGCGCCAGCAGCCCCCAAGGGCAGGGGGTACCCCGAAATGAAAAACTGTTTTTT.

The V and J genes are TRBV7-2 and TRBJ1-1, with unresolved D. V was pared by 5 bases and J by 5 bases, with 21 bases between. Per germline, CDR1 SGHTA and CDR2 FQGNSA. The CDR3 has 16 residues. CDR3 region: CASSQRSGFGETEAFF. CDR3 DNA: TGTGCCAGCAGCCAGAGGTCGGGGTTTGGGGAAACTGAAGCTTTCTTT.

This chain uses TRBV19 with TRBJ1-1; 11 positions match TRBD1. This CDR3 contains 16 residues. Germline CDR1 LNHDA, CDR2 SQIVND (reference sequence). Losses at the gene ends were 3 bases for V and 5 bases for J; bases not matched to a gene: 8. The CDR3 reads CASSIGTGGSLTEAFF. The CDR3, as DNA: TGTGCCAGTAGTATCGGGACAGGGGGAAGTTTAACTGAAGCTTTCTTT. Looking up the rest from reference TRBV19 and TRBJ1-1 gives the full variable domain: DGGITQSPKYLFRKEGQNVTLSCEQNLNHDAMYWYRQDPGQGLRLIYYSQIVNDFQKGDIAEGYSVSREKKESFPLTVTSAQKNPTAFYLCASSIGTGGSLTEAFFGQGTRLTVV.

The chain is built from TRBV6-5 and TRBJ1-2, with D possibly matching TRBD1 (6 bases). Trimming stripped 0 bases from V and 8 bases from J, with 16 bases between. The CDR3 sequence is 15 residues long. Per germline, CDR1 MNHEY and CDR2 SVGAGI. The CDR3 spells CASSYSKWGADGYTF. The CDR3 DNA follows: TGTGCCAGCAGTTACTCTAAGTGGGGGGCGGACGGCTACACCTTC.

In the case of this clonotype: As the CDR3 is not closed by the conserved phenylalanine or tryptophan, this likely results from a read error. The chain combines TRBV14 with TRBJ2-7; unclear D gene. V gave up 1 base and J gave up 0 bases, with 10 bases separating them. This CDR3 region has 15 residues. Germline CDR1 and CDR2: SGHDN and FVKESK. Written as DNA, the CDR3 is TGTGCCAGCAGCCAAGGTGGCAGCTACTCCTACGAGCAGTACTCC. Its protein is CASSQGGSYSYEQYS.

DNA for the CDR3: TGCAGCGCCAGCCAGGGGGGTGCCCCCAATGAGCAGTTCTTC. Amino acid sequence: CSASQGGAPNEQFF. V is TRBV29-1 and J is TRBJ2-1; tentatively, D is TRBD1 (7 bases). The V gene's germline CDR1 is SQVTM and CDR2 ANQGSEA. Trimming left V 7 bases short and J 6 bases short, with 19 bases between. The CDR3 is 14 amino acids.

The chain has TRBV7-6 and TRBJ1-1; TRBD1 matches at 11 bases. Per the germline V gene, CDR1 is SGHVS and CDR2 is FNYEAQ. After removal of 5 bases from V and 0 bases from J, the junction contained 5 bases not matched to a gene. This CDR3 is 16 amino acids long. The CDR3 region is CASSARDRGMNTEAFF. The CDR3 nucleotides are TGTGCCAGCAGCGCAAGGGACAGGGGGATGAACACTGAAGCTTTCTTT.

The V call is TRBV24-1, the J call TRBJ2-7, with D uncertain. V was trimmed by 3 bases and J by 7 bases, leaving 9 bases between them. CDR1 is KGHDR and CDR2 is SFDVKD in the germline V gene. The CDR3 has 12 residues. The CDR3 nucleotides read TGTGCCACCAGTGATCCTCGTGATGAGCAGTACTTC. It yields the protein CATSDPRDEQYF.

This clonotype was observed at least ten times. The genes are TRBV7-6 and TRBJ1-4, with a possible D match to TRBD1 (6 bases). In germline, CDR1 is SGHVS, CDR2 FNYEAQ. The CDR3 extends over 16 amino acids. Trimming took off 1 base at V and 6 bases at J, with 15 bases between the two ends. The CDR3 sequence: CASSLGSGGAYEKLFF. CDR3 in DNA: TGTGCCAGCAGCTTAGGGTCGGGGGGCGCCTATGAAAAACTGTTTTTT.

Written as DNA, the CDR3 is TGTGCCAGCACCACCGGGTCCTCCAATCAGCCCCAGCATTTT. Encoded protein: CASTTGSSNQPQHF. The chain links TRBV6-2 or TRBV6-3 to TRBJ1-5; no definite D call. Germline V gene sequence: CDR1 MNHEY, CDR2 SVGEGT. CDR3 length: 14 residues. With 7 bases removed from V and 3 bases from J, the gap between germline ends came to 13 bases.

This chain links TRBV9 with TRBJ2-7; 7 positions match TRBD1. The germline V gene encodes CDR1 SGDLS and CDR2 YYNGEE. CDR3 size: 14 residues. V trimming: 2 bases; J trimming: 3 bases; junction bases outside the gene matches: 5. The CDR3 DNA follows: TGTGCCAGCAGCGTTGTCCCAGGGGGCTACGAGCAGTACTTC. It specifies CASSVVPGGYEQYF. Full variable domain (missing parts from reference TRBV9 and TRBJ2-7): DSGVTQTPKHLITATGQRVTLRCSPRSGDLSVYWYQQSLDQGLQFLIQYYNGEERAKGNILERFSAQQFPDLHSELNLSSLELGDSALYFCASSVVPGGYEQYFGPGTRLTVT.

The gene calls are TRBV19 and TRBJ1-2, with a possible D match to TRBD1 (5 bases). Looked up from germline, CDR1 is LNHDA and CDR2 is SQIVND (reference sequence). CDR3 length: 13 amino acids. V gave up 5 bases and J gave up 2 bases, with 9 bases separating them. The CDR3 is CASSSGENYGYTF. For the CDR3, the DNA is TGTGCCAGTAGTTCGGGGGAGAACTATGGCTACACCTTC.

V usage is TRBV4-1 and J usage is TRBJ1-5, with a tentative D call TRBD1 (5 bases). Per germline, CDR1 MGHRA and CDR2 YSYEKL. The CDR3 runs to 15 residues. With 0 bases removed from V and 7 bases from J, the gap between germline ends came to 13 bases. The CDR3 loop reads CASSQDGRECQPQHF. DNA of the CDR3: TGCGCCAGCAGCCAAGATGGCAGGGAATGCCAGCCCCAGCATTTT.